Sequencing of this T cell receptor (beta chain) was carried out in a study of spatial heterogeneity in lung cancer. As for the study in general: Available follow-up PBMC samples were sequenced, at a median of about two years post-resection.

A single record per CDR3 protein comes from TCRdb applying MiXCR to the 5' RACE reads. The sample lists about 120,000 distinct CDR3 sequences, 10% to 11% occurring once. In this sample, this clonotype turned up a few times. CDR1 and CDR2 (germline): MDHEN, SYDVKM. The length of the CDR3 is 13 residues. V lost 6 bases, J lost 5 bases, and 6 bases stayed unmatched. Regarding time point: blood at routine non-recurrence follow-up after resection. The TCR comes from a female donor with early-stage non-small cell lung cancer. The rearrangement uses TRBV28 and TRBJ1-2, with TRBD1 matching over 7 bases. This specimen consisted of PBMCs, obtained at follow-up. The CDR3 reads CASRPPGGYGYTF. The DNA for the CDR3 is TGTGCCAGCAGACCCCCAGGGGGGTATGGCTACACCTTC.